This record covers a single T cell receptor (beta chain). The antigen remains unidentified. This sample stems from a study of blood T cells in healthy people across ages. Points from the study as a whole: There was no known CMV status for donors, so expanded clonotype changes were possibly confounded.

A second PCR, run for about 6 to 12 cycles, used a sample-barcoded 5' primer plus a J-beta primer mix. TCRdb reprocessed the 5' RACE reads via MiXCR and lists one record per CDR3 protein. The sample records about 730,000 distinct CDR3 sequences, about 40% being singletons. V was shortened by 4 bases and J by 9 bases, with 13 bases between the two germline ends. The CDR3 has 14 amino acids. Peripheral blood, about 9.3 milliliters per donor, was collected. Isolated per sample were at least 6.5 million PBMCs. The receptor was isolated from a woman aged 60-70 years in good health. The rearrangement joins TRBV12-3 or TRBV12-4 to TRBJ1-6, with a tentative D call TRBD1 (5 bases). The sample taken for sequencing was blood. CDR3 DNA: TGTGCCAGCAGTTCAGGGACCCCGGGTTCACCCCTCCACTTT. This translates into CASSSGTPGSPLHF.